This T cell receptor beta chain stems from a study of T cells after yellow fever vaccination. In TCRdb, the 5' RACE reads were re-called with MiXCR into one record per CDR3 protein. Of about 69,000 distinct CDR3 sequences in the sample, under 6.5% were seen once. This clonotype showed up many times. Germline CDR1 and CDR2: MNHEY and SVGAGI. V was pared by 3 bases and J by 0 bases, with 14 bases between. The CDR3 spans 16 residues. The J gene is TRBJ1-1, the V gene TRBV6-5; D gene uncertain. The receptor's source is a man between 18 and 29 years old who received the YFV17D yellow fever vaccine. The sequencing here drew on CD4+ T cells sorted from PBMCs, taken less than 18 days after the first yellow fever vaccination. CDR3 DNA sequence: TGTGCCAGCAGTTATTTGAGCGGGATCATGAACACTGAAGCTTTCTTT. Translation: CASSYLSGIMNTEAFF.